The rows below give T cell receptor beta chains drawn from one sample of a study of vaccination effects on CD4 cells after COVID-19. Using immunoSEQ multiplex PCR, the repertoire was profiled, and TCRdb retains in-frame clones only, with some absent. The repertoire consists of 23,000 or so clones, with just under 75% occurring once and the leading ten covering more than 3%. These receptors have no identified antigens. The source material was CD4+ T cells from PBMCs cultured with SARS-CoV-2 spike peptides, sampled before COVID-19 vaccination. These receptors came from a human donor who received a COVID-19 vaccine. CDR3s leave out the opening cysteine and the closing phenylalanine or tryptophan. Fields, in order: V gene, CDR3 protein.

>TRBV7-9
ASSPSGGAGSQY
>TRBV27
ASKREGRNEQF
>TRBV3-1/TRBV3-2
ASSQPGVRYEQY
>TRBV19
ASRVGIYNEQF
>TRBV5-1
ASSFRLRGRDEKLF
>TRBV7-8
ASSSSVTSGRYEQY
>TRBV10-2
ASTRTLAGFVNEQF
>TRBV12-5
ASGLVRGSGGSEQY
>TRBV20-1
SASPTSRTEAF
>TRBV5-1
ASSLEGRGYEQY
>TRBV27
ASKLGQGHGYT
>TRBV6-4
ASSKEAVNSPLH
>TRBV14
ASSQGAGGFSHQDTQY